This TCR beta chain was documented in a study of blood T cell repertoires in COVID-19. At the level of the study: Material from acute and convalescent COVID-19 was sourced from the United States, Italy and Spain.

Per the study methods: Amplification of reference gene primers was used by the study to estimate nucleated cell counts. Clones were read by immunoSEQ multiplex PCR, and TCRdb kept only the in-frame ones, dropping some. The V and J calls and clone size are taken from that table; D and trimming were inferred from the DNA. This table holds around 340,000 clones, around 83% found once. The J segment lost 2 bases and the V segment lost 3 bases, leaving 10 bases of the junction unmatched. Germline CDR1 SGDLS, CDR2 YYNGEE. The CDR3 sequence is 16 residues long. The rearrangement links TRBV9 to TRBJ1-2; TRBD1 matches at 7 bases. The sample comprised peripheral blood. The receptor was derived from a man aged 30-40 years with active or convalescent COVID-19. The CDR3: CASSAQGQEGNYGYTF. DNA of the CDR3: TGTGCCAGCAGCGCCCAAGGACAGGAGGGCAACTATGGCTACACCTTC.